This T cell receptor (beta chain) was identified during a study of cytomegalovirus exposure and HLA in healthy donors. Study overall: For the approximately 360 genotyped donors, approximately 82% fell within the Caucasian-associated ancestry cluster.

PCR was performed using 60 Vbeta and 13 Jbeta primers. Assay: immunoSEQ multiplex PCR; the TCRdb copy retains only in-frame clones and omits some. Seen here are some 190,000 clones, about four fifths observed once, and the top ten hold more than 4.5%. Germline CDR1 SGHTA, CDR2 FQGTGA. The CDR3 has 13 amino acids. V was shortened by 2 bases and J by 3 bases, with 7 bases between the two germline ends. The sample was PBMCs. The receptor was derived from a man under 40 in good health and CMV-seropositive. V and J are TRBV7-3 and TRBJ2-5; no definite D call. CDR3 sequence reads: CASSLFREETQYF. CDR3 DNA sequence: TGTGCCAGCAGCTTATTTCGGGAAGAGACCCAGTACTTC.